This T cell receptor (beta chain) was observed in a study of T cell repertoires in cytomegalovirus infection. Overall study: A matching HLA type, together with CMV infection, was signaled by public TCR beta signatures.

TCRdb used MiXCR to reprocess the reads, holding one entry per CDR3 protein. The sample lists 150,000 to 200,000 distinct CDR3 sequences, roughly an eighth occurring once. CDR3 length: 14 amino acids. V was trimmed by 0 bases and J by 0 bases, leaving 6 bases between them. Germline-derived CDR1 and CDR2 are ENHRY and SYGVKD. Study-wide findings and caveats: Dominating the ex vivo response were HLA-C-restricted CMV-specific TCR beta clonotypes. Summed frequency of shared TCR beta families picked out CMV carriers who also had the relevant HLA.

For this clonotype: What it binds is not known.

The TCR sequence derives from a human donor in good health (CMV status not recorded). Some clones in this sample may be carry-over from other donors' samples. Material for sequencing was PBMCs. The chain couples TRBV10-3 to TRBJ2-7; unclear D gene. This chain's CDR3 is CAISESGSSYEQYF. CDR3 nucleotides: TGTGCCATCAGTGAGTCGGGAAGCTCCTACGAGCAGTACTTC.